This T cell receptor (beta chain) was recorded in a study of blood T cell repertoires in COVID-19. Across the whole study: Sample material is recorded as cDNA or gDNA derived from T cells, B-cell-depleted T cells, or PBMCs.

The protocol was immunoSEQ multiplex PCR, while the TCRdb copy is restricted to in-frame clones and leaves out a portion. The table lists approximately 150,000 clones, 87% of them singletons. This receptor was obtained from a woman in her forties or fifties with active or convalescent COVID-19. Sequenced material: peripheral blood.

The CDR3 sequence: CASSQDRDRGIDTQYF. The CDR3 bases are TGCGCCAGCAGCCAAGATAGGGACAGGGGTATAGATACGCAGTATTTT. This sequence joins TRBV4-3 and TRBJ2-3; TRBD1 aligns across 10 bases. Germline V gives CDR1 LGHNA, CDR2 YSLEER. The CDR3 runs to 16 residues. V dropped 0 bases and J dropped 5; count of bases not matched to a gene: 5.